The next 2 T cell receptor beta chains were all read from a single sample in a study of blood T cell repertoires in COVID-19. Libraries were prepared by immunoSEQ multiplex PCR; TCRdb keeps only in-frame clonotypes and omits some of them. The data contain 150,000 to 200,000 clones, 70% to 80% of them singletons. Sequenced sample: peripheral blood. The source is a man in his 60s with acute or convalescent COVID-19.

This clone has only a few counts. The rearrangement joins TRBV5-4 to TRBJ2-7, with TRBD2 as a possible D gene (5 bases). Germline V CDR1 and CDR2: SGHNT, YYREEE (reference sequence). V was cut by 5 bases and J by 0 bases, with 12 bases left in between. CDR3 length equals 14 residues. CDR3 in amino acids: CASSPAVNSYEQYF. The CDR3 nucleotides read TGTGCCAGCAGTCCAGCGGTGAACTCCTACGAGCAGTACTTC. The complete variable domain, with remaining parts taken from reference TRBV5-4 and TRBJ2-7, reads ETGVTQSPTHLIKTRGQQVTLRCSSQSGHNTVSWYQQALGQGPQFIFQYYREEENGRGNFPPRFSGLQFPNYSSELNVNALELDDSALYLCASSPAVNSYEQYFGPGTRLTVT.

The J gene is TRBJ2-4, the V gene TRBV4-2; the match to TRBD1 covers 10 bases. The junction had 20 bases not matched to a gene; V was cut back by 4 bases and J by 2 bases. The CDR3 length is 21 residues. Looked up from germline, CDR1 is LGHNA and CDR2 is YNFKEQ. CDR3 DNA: TGTGCCAGCAGCCCAGCTTCGACAGGGGGCCTCCTAGTATCCCCCAAAAACATTCAGTACTTC. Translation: CASSPASTGGLLVSPKNIQYF.